This record looks at one TCR beta chain sequence and its context. Its target is not known. Produced via immunoSEQ multiplex PCR; TCRdb's table is partial and in-frame only. The table includes tens of thousands of clones, roughly 78% detected once. CDR1 is KGHSH, CDR2 LQKENI, per germline. CDR3 length: 15 residues. V lost 2 bases, J lost 8 bases, and 18 bases lay in between. This record comes from a study of graft-versus-host responses after intestinal transplantation. General study points: Marrow from the recipient contained GvH clones, some of which had appeared first in ileum or blood.

This clonotype originated in a human donor who was the organ donor for an intestinal transplant. The material was unstimulated CD8+ T cells sorted from spleen or lymph node cells, obtained before transplant. V is TRBV18 and J is TRBJ1-2; D is perhaps TRBD1 (6 bases). The DNA of the CDR3 is TGTGCCAGCTCACCATGGACAGTCAATTTAGGGGGCTACACCTTC. Encoded protein: CASSPWTVNLGGYTF.